One sample yielded the 6 T cell receptor beta chains listed below, sequenced in a study of blood T cells in healthy people across ages. Primed by a sample-barcoded 5' primer and a J-beta primer mix, a second PCR proceeded for about 7 to 11 cycles. MiXCR, applied by TCRdb to the 5' RACE reads, yields one record per CDR3 protein. This sample has roughly 700,000 distinct CDR3 sequences, with roughly 49% found just once. The sequenced material came from blood. These receptors originate from a woman in her sixties in good health.

The chain uses TRBV7-2 and TRBJ2-3, with 7 nucleotides matching TRBD2. Germline CDR1 and CDR2: SGHTA and FQGNSA. The CDR3 has 17 amino acids. J lost 6 bases, V lost 6 bases, and 18 bases had no gene match. Written as DNA, the CDR3 is TGTGCCAGCAGTCAAAAATCCGGGGGGTTCTTAGGGGATACGCAGTATTTT. Residues: CASSQKSGGFLGDTQYF.

This chain links TRBV6-2 or TRBV6-3 with TRBJ2-5; 10 bases agree with TRBD1. The DNA end favors TRBJ2-4, so the J call may be wrong. The CDR3 extends over 16 amino acids. Germline assignment: CDR1 MNHEY and CDR2 SVGEGT. The CDR3, as DNA: TGTGCCAGCAGTTTCTCCGGGACAGGGGACAAAAACATTCAGTACTTC. Translation gives CASSFSGTGDKNIQYF.

The rearrangement uses TRBV4-2 and TRBJ2-1, with 7 bases matching TRBD2. The J call could be wrong; TRBJ2-7 is a better fit for the DNA end. Germline V CDR1 and CDR2: LGHNA, YNFKEQ. The CDR3 covers 15 residues. Here the CDR3 DNA reads TGTGCCAGCAGCCAGGTGGGCGGGAGTTTCAATGAGCAGTACTTC. Protein: CASSQVGGSFNEQYF.

This clonotype was counted a few times. V gene TRBV5-6 combines with J gene TRBJ2-7; 8 nucleotides align to TRBD1. CDR1 and CDR2 from the germline V gene are SGHDT and YYEEEE. The CDR3 spans 13 residues. J was trimmed by 5 bases and V by 4 bases; bases with no gene match: 5. The CDR3, as DNA: TGTGCCAGCAGCGTACAGGGGGTTGACGAGCAGTACTTC. This sequence encodes CASSVQGVDEQYF.

The chain carries TRBV9 and TRBJ1-2; possible D gene TRBD1, 5 bases. This CDR3 region has 13 residues. The germline V gene encodes CDR1 SGDLS and CDR2 YYNGEE. Trimming cost V 7 bases and J 4 bases, with 14 bases left between them. CDR3 sequence (DNA): TGTGCCAGCGGGGTGGGGGATTCCTATGGCTACACCTTC. It codes for CASGVGDSYGYTF.

The J gene is TRBJ2-7, the V gene TRBV14, with 9 bases identical to TRBD1. The CDR3 is 16 residues long. Germline CDR1 SGHDN, CDR2 FVKESK. Losses at the gene ends were 6 bases for V and 5 bases for J; bases not matched to a gene: 14. The CDR3: CASRRSGQGNVHEQYF. CDR3 nucleotides: TGTGCCAGCAGGAGATCGGGACAGGGTAACGTCCACGAGCAGTACTTC.